These 22 T cell receptor beta chains were sequenced from one sample in a study of blood T cell repertoires in COVID-19. TCRdb's table, derived via immunoSEQ multiplex PCR, lists solely in-frame clones and lacks some. The sample consists of about 54,000 clones, 80% to 90% of them appearing once. The specimen was peripheral blood. The receptors were gathered from a human donor in a cohort sampled during active COVID-19.

The CDR3 loop is CASRPHRDGDYGYTF. CDR3 DNA sequence: TGTGCCAGCAGACCACACAGGGATGGTGACTATGGCTACACCTTC. This chain links TRBV6-5 with TRBJ1-2; D may be TRBD1 (6 bases). The CDR3 length is 15 residues. The V end lost 6 bases, the J end lost 3 bases, and 17 bases lay between the germline ends. CDR1 is MNHEY, CDR2 SVGAGI, per germline.

The chain recombines TRBV6-5 with TRBJ2-5; 7 positions agree with TRBD2. This CDR3 is built from 15 residues. V trimming: 7 bases; J trimming: 9 bases; junction bases outside the gene matches: 17. Germline CDR1 and CDR2: MNHEY and SVGAGI. CDR3 protein: CASMENSEARGAQYF. CDR3 in DNA: TGTGCCAGCATGGAAAATAGTGAGGCACGGGGGGCCCAGTACTTC.

J is TRBJ2-7 and V is TRBV3-1 (or the pseudogene TRBV3-2), with unresolved D. In germline, CDR1 is LGHDT, CDR2 YNNKEL (reference sequence). The CDR3 totals 12 residues. V was pared by 4 bases and J by 3 bases, with 7 bases between. DNA for the CDR3: TGTGCCAGCAGCCGTACTAACTACGAGCAGTACTTC. This translates into CASSRTNYEQYF.

The chain uses TRBV5-6 and TRBJ2-6, with 7 bases identical to TRBD1. V gave up 3 bases and J gave up 4 bases; unmatched junction bases: 7. Germline CDR1 is SGHDT and CDR2 is YYEEEE. The CDR3 contains 16 residues. CDR3 DNA: TGTGCCAGCAGCTGGATACAGGGGTCCGGGGCCAACGTCCTGACTTTC. Protein product: CASSWIQGSGANVLTF. The complete variable domain, with remaining parts taken from reference TRBV5-6 and TRBJ2-6, reads DAGVTQSPTHLIKTRGQQVTLRCSPKSGHDTVSWYQQALGQGPQFIFQYYEEEERQRGNFPDRFSGHQFPNYSSELNVNALLLGDSALYLCASSWIQGSGANVLTFGAGSRLTVL.

The V and J genes are TRBV9 and TRBJ2-2; 7 positions agree with TRBD1. This CDR3 comprises 16 residues. The J segment lost 5 bases and the V segment lost 4 bases, leaving 11 bases of the junction unmatched. Germline V gene data show CDR1 as SGDLS and CDR2 as YYNGEE. In DNA form, the CDR3 reads TGTGCCAGCAGCCCGACAGGGAGTTCTGGGACCGGGGAGCTGTTTTTT. Its protein is CASSPTGSSGTGELFF.

The chain couples TRBV3-1 (or the pseudogene TRBV3-2) to TRBJ1-5; D is possibly TRBD1 (5 bases). Deletions cut 4 bases from V and 6 bases from J, with 10 bases between. The germline gives CDR1 LGHDT, CDR2 YNNKEL (reference sequence). This CDR3 comprises 13 residues. CDR3 DNA sequence: TGTGCCAGCAGCCGCAGAAGGGGTCAGCCCCAGCATTTT. It codes for CASSRRRGQPQHF.

This sequence joins TRBV7-3 and TRBJ2-5, with 7 bases lining up with TRBD1. The CDR3 sequence is 15 residues long. Germline V gene lookup returns CDR1 SGHTA and CDR2 FQGTGA. V lost 5 bases to trimming and J lost 5 bases; unmatched junction nucleotides: 11. Here the CDR3 reads CASSERGGGRETQYF. CDR3 in DNA: TGTGCCAGCAGCGAACGAGGGGGCGGTCGGGAGACCCAGTACTTC.

The chain has TRBV5-4 and TRBJ2-3, with a weak D call TRBD1 (6 bases). Per germline, CDR1 SGHNT and CDR2 YYREEE (reference sequence). The CDR3 consists of 15 residues. The V gene lost 1 base and the J gene lost 0 bases, with 9 bases spanning the gap. CDR3 region: CASSLIDRSTDTQYF. In nucleotides, the CDR3 is TGTGCCAGCAGCTTGATTGACAGGAGCACAGATACGCAGTATTTT. Variable domain in full (rest from reference TRBV5-4 and TRBJ2-3): ETGVTQSPTHLIKTRGQQVTLRCSSQSGHNTVSWYQQALGQGPQFIFQYYREEENGRGNFPPRFSGLQFPNYSSELNVNALELDDSALYLCASSLIDRSTDTQYFGPGTRLTVL.

This clone is termed medium-sized. The chain links TRBV3-1 (or the pseudogene TRBV3-2) to TRBJ1-1; possibly TRBD1 for D (5 bases). V gave up 1 base and J gave up 1 base, with 19 bases separating them. This CDR3 comprises 18 residues. From germline, CDR1 is LGHDT and CDR2 YNNKEL (reference sequence). CDR3 region: CASSQGSAGLVGNTEAFF. The DNA of the CDR3 is TGTGCCAGCAGCCAAGGGTCAGCAGGGCTGGTTGGGAACACTGAAGCTTTCTTT.

The chain uses TRBV7-2 and TRBJ1-6; D is uncertain. This CDR3 region has 12 residues. Germline V gene sequence: CDR1 SGHTA, CDR2 FQGNSA. V was trimmed by 2 bases and J by 9 bases, leaving 5 bases between them. The CDR3 protein is CASSLSSSPLHF. The CDR3 coding sequence is TGTGCCAGCAGCTTATCGAGTTCACCCCTCCACTTT.

The J gene is TRBJ1-4, the V gene TRBV4-3; 9 nucleotides line up with TRBD1. Germline CDR1 is LGHNA and CDR2 is YSLEER. The junction had 6 bases not matched to a gene; V was cut back by 5 bases and J by 8 bases. The CDR3 spans 14 residues. For the CDR3, the DNA is TGCGCCAGCAGCGGAAACAGGGGGCGGGAAAAACTGTTTTTT. This encodes CASSGNRGREKLFF.

The table lists this clone with a count of one. The J gene is TRBJ1-5, the V gene TRBV7-6, with TRBD1 matching over 7 bases. V lost 5 bases to trimming and J lost 0 bases; unmatched junction nucleotides: 7. The CDR3 has 16 residues. From germline, CDR1 is SGHVS and CDR2 FNYEAQ. The CDR3 nucleotides read TGTGCCAGCAGCGAATTATCAGGGGGTAGCAATCAGCCCCAGCATTTT. Translating gives CASSELSGGSNQPQHF.

The chain carries TRBV2 and TRBJ1-6; D unresolved. This CDR3 spans 13 amino acids. Germline CDR1 is SNHLY and CDR2 is FYNNEI. V was trimmed by 5 bases and J by 9 bases, leaving 11 bases between them. The CDR3 region is CASSTEKPSPLHF. The CDR3 coding sequence is TGTGCCAGCAGTACAGAGAAGCCTTCACCCCTCCACTTT.

The rearrangement links TRBV5-6 to TRBJ1-3, with D tentatively TRBD1 (5 bases). Deletions cut 0 bases from V and 2 bases from J, with 9 bases between. Germline assignment: CDR1 SGHDT and CDR2 YYEEEE. The CDR3 is 15 amino acids. The CDR3: CASSLDQGPGNTIYF. The CDR3 DNA reads TGTGCCAGCAGCTTGGACCAGGGCCCTGGAAACACCATATATTTT.

V usage is TRBV18 and J usage is TRBJ2-7, with TRBD1 matching 8 bases. CDR1 KGHSH and CDR2 LQKENI come from the germline V gene. V shed 1 base and J 5 bases; nucleotides not matched to a gene: 7. The CDR3 covers 15 residues. This CDR3 reads CASSPLQGAVDEQYF. In DNA, the CDR3 is TGTGCCAGCTCACCACTGCAGGGGGCCGTCGACGAGCAGTACTTC.

The chain is built from TRBV9 and TRBJ1-2, with a possible D match to TRBD1 (5 bases). The V and J ends lost 3 bases and 5 bases respectively, with 11 bases between them. From germline, CDR1 is SGDLS and CDR2 YYNGEE. This CDR3 is built from 13 residues. The CDR3 protein is CASSAIGGYGYTF. CDR3 bases: TGTGCCAGCAGCGCTATCGGGGGTTATGGCTACACCTTC.

The chain links TRBV11-2 to TRBJ1-6; TRBD1 aligns across 7 bases. Germline CDR1 reads SGHAT; CDR2 reads FQNNGV. V shed 3 bases, J shed 7 bases, and the junction held 6 bases outside the gene matches. The CDR3 spans 15 residues. The CDR3 DNA sequence: TGTGCCAGCAGCTTCGGGACAGTAGAGAATTCACCCCTCCACTTT. Its translation is CASSFGTVENSPLHF.

The gene calls are TRBV10-3 and TRBJ2-7; 13 bases match TRBD2. The V gene end was trimmed by 5 bases and the J gene end by 2 bases; junction bases not matched to a gene: 3. The CDR3 extends over 15 amino acids. CDR1 and CDR2 (germline): ENHRY, SYGVKD. Here the CDR3 reads CAISFGTSGTYEQYF. The CDR3, as DNA: TGTGCCATCAGTTTCGGGACTAGCGGGACCTACGAGCAGTACTTC.

This chain links TRBV19 with TRBJ2-2; D ambiguous. Trimming removed 0 bases from V and 5 bases from J, with 10 bases in between. CDR1 is LNHDA and CDR2 is SQIVND in the germline V gene (reference sequence). The CDR3 has 15 residues. The CDR3: CASSIDTELTGELFF. The DNA of the CDR3 is TGTGCCAGTAGTATAGATACAGAATTAACCGGGGAGCTGTTTTTT.

The V and J genes are TRBV2 and TRBJ2-4, with D hard to call. Germline V lookup: CDR1 SNHLY, CDR2 FYNNEI. The CDR3 contains 13 residues. The V and J ends lost 7 bases and 0 bases respectively, with 7 bases between them. CDR3: CASNRVAKNIQYF. CDR3 nucleotide sequence: TGTGCCAGCAACAGAGTAGCCAAAAACATTCAGTACTTC.

V and J are TRBV18 and TRBJ1-2, with 7 bases lining up with TRBD1. V lost 2 bases, J lost 4 bases, and 7 bases stayed unmatched. The V gene's germline CDR1 is KGHSH and CDR2 LQKENI. This CDR3 has 15 amino acids. The CDR3 DNA is TGTGCCAGCTCACCAAGTCCGGGACAGACCTATGGCTACACCTTC. Amino acids: CASSPSPGQTYGYTF.

The chain joins TRBV5-4 to TRBJ2-7; 10 bases align to TRBD2. Germline V gene data show CDR1 as SGHNT and CDR2 as YYREEE (reference sequence). The ends lost 0 bases at V and 1 base at J; junction bases unmatched: 7. This CDR3 has 17 amino acids. The CDR3 region has the DNA TGTGCCAGCAGCTTGGGGACTAGCGGAGCCTTGTCCTACGAGCAGTACTTC. Encoded protein: CASSLGTSGALSYEQYF.